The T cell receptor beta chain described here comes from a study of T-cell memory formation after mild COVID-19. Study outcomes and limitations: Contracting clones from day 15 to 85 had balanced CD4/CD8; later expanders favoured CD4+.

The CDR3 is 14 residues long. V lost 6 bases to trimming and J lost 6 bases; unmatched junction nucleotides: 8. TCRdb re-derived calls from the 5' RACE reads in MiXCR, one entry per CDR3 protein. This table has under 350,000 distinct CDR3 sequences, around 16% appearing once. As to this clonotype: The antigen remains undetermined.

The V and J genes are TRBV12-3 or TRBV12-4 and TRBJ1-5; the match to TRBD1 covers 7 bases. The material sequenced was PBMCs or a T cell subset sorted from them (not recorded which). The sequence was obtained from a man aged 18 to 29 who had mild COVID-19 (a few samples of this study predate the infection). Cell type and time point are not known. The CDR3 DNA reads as TGTGCCAGCAGCACAGGGGCTTACAGTCAGCCCCAGCATTTT. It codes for CASSTGAYSQPQHF.